The rows below give T cell receptor beta chains drawn from one sample of a study of CD4 and CD8 cells across lung adenocarcinoma regions. In TCRdb, the PCR reads were re-called with MiXCR into one record per CDR3 protein. Of 7,500 to 8,500 distinct CDR3 sequences in the sample, around 46% were seen once. The sample taken for sequencing was CD4+ T cells from the margin of a lung tumor. All receptors come from a male donor with lung adenocarcinoma. The CD4 and CD8 labels of this study may be unreliable. The CDR3 runs from the conserved cysteine through the conserved F or W. D genes are given only for firm matches. Not every row has a clone size; where given, it reads once, few, many or a size class.

TRBJ2-7 | . | TRBV6-1 | medium-sized | TGTGCCAGCAGTGAAGGGGGTTACTCCTACAATGAGCAGTACTTC | CASSEGGYSYNEQYF
TRBJ2-6 | . | TRBV4-2 | many | TGTGCCAGCAGCCAAGAGGGGCTCTCTGGGGCCAACGTCCTGACTTTC | CASSQEGLSGANVLTF
TRBJ2-3 | . | TRBV6-1 | medium-sized | TGTGCCAGCAGTGTCCCCAGTCAGGGGTTCACAGATACGCAGTATTTT | CASSVPSQGFTDTQYF
TRBJ2-7 | TRBD1 | TRBV27 | many | TGTGCCAGCAGTCGATACAGGGGCACCTACGAGCAGTACTTC | CASSRYRGTYEQYF
TRBJ2-5 | TRBD2 | TRBV6-1 | few | TGTGCCAGCAGGGGAAACGGGGCGGGGGGGCTCCAAGAGACCCAGTACTTC | CASRGNGAGGLQETQYF
TRBJ1-2 | . | TRBV7-2 | many | TGTGCCAGCAGCTTATATGTCGGGGGGCGTGATGGCTACACCTTC | CASSLYVGGRDGYTF
TRBJ2-7 | TRBD1 | TRBV10-1 | . | TGCGCCAGCAGCCGGGACAGGGGTGGGGAGCAGTACTTC | CASSRDRGGEQYF
TRBJ2-5 | . | TRBV6-5 | few | TGTGCCAGCAGTTACTCGAGAGGCGGGGCGGGGCAAGAGACCCAGTACTTC | CASSYSRGGAGQETQYF
TRBJ1-2 | . | TRBV28 | . | TGTGCCAGCAGGACTCCGGTCTTTTCAAATAACTATGGCTACACCTTC | CASRTPVFSNNYGYTF
TRBJ2-1 | TRBD2 | TRBV27 | large | TGTGCCAGCAGGCTTAGCGGGGCTAACTCCTACAATGAGCAGTTCTTC | CASRLSGANSYNEQFF
TRBJ2-3 | . | TRBV11-3 | medium-sized | TGTGCCAGCAGCTCCCGGGACAACGGAGGAGATACGCAGTATTTT | CASSSRDNGGDTQYF
TRBJ1-2 | TRBD1 | TRBV6-1 | medium-sized | TGTGCCAGCAGCCGAAGGTACGTGGGGACAGGGCTTGACAACTATGGCTACACCTTC | CASSRRYVGTGLDNYGYTF